This T cell receptor (beta chain) is from a study of early T cells in non-severe SARS-CoV-2 infection (dated by TCRdb to about 2021). At the level of the whole study: Because TCR sequencing was done on bulk RNA from unsorted whole blood, the alpha and beta chains could not be paired.

Here is what the overall study found, with its caveats: VDJdb matching was skewed toward anti-spike CD8 responses, so virus-specific expansions were likely underestimated and private and CD4 specificities were missed.

Library generation was performed with 5' RACE. TCRdb records NextSeq 500 as the sequencer. To correct for sequencing error and PCR bias, the TCR library protocol tagged individual cDNA molecules with unique molecular identifiers. Both TCR alpha and beta chains were sequenced, and tight co-correlation was observed between alpha and beta sequence abundances in each sample. Per the original workflow: Decombinator V4 was used to annotate the V gene, J gene and CDR3 of the TCR sequences. TCRs were defined as expanded if a significant change between any two time points was detected under a Poisson model with p below 0.0001. TCR abundances were normalised to the total number of TCRs sequenced in each sample and reported as counts per million. MAIT TCRs were defined by TRAV1-2 paired with TRAJ12, TRAJ20 or TRAJ33, and iNKT TCRs by TRAV10 paired with TRAJ18. VDJdb, accessed 1 November 2021, was searched for CMV, EBV and SARS-CoV-2 annotated TCRs, with TCRs annotated for multiple antigens excluded. Using fastp at Q25 and MiXCR, TCRdb reprocessed the public reads and kept productive beta chains. Each entry is one CDR3 protein sequence, shown with its most common DNA and genes. The V and J calls were determined by TCRdb, not by the authors. Within this sample are 39,000 or so distinct CDR3 sequences, with 5.5% of them counted one time only. The ten largest make up roughly 4.4% of the sample.

The sample holds many counts of this clonotype. Its antigen is not yet known. Base-call qualities are not available, and no considerably larger clone is one nucleotide away. The study was a case-control design nested within a healthcare worker cohort in London, UK, with weekly nasopharyngeal swab PCR tests and blood sampling. Between 23 and 31 March 2020, the week of the UK lockdown, healthcare workers were enrolled and then followed up weekly for as long as 16 weeks. V is cut back by 2 bases and J by 2 bases, with 5 bases in the junction unmatched. The CDR3 starts with the cysteine, ends with the phenylalanine, and has 15 residues. The entry retains the CDR3 DNA only, 45 bases that are in frame from base 1. Reading the germline V gene gives CDR1 SGHTA and CDR2 FQGNSA.

This sample comprised whole blood, obtained at baseline. Recombination joined TRBV7-2 with TRBJ2-7; the junction holds 8 bases that match TRBD2. This clonotype originated in an adult who was a healthcare worker with PCR-confirmed SARS-CoV-2 infection or an uninfected control (not recorded which). For the CDR3, the sequence is CASSLQRGSPYEQYF. The DNA sequence reads TGTGCCAGCAGCTTACAGCGGGGGTCCCCCTACGAGCAGTACTTC.